Sequencing of this T cell receptor beta chain was carried out in a study of cytomegalovirus exposure and HLA in healthy donors. For this clone: Its matching antigen is unknown.

Among the donors, all were healthy bone marrow donors. V was shortened by 7 bases and J by 2 bases, with 12 bases between the two germline ends. Germline CDR1 and CDR2: SGHRS and YFSETQ. The CDR3 runs 13 residues. Study-wide points: TCR beta V- and J-gene trimming was later associated with a missense DCLRE1C variant.

Primers included in the PCR were 60 Vbeta and 13 Jbeta primers. Generated by immunoSEQ multiplex PCR, the TCRdb table keeps only in-frame clones and is missing some. The table lists under 200,000 clones. This TCR was sampled from a man aged 25-40 years in good health and CMV-seronegative. The V and J genes are TRBV5-1 and TRBJ2-5; no firm D call. The source material was PBMCs. CDR3 nucleotide sequence: TGCGCCAGCGGGCGTGGGCAGCAAGAGACCCAGTACTTC. Translating it yields CASGRGQQETQYF. Combining the CDR3 with reference TRBV5-1 and TRBJ2-5 gives the whole variable domain KAGVTQTPRYLIKTRGQQVTLSCSPISGHRSVSWYQQTPGQGLQFLFEYFSETQRNKGNFPGRFSGRQFSNSRSEMNVSTLELGDSALYLCASGRGQQETQYFGPGTRLLVL.